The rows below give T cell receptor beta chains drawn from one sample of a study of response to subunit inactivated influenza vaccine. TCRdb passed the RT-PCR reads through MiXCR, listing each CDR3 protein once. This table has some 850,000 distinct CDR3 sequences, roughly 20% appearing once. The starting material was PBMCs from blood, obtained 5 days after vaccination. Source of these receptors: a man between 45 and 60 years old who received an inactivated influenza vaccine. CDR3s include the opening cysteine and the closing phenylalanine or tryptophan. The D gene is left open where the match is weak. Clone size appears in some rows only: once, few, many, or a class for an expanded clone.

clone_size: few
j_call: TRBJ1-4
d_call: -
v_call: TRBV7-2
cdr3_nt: TGTGCCAGCAGCTTAGGCCAGGCGAGGCGTGAAAAACTGTTTTTT
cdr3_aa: CASSLGQARREKLFF

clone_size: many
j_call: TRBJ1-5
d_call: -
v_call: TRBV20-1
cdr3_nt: TGCAGTGCAGCCGCCCCCAGGGCCCATCAGCCCCAGCATTTT
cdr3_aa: CSAAAPRAHQPQHF

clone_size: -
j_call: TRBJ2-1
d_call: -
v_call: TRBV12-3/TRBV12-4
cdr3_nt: TGTGCCAGCAGTGCTAGCGTCAATGAGCAGTTCTTC
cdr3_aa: CASSASVNEQFF

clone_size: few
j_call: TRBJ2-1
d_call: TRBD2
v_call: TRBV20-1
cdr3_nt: TGCAGTGCTAGCCACCCGGGACTAGCATCCGAGCAGTTCTTC
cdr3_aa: CSASHPGLASEQFF

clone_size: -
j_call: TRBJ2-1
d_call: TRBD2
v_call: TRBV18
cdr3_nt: TGTGCCAGCTCACCGGGACCGGTCGAGTCCTTAGCGGGATACTACAATGAGCAGTTCTTC
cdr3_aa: CASSPGPVESLAGYYNEQFF

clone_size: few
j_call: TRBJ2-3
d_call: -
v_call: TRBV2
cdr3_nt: TGTGCCAGCAACGAACAGTCCAGCACAGATACGCAGTATTTT
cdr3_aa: CASNEQSSTDTQYF

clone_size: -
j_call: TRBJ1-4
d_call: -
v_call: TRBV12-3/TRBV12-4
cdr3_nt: TGTGCCAGCAGTTTATCGGGGGCGAGTGAAAAACTGTTTTTT
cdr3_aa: CASSLSGASEKLFF

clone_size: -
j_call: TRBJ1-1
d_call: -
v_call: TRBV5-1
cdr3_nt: TGCGCCAGCAGGGGCGGACTAATGAACACTGAAGCTTTCTTT
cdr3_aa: CASRGGLMNTEAFF

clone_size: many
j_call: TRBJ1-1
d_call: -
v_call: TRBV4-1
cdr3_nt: TGCGCCAGCAGCCAAGTTCTTACCAGTAAGAACACTGAAGCTTTCTTT
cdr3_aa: CASSQVLTSKNTEAFF

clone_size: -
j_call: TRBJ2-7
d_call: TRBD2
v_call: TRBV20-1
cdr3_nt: TGCAGTGCTAAGACTAGCGAGTACTACGAGCAGTACTTC
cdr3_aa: CSAKTSEYYEQYF

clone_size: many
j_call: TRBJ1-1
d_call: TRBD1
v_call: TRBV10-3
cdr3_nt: TGTGCCATCGCCGGACAGGGAGGTATGAACACTGAAGCTTTCTTT
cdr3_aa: CAIAGQGGMNTEAFF

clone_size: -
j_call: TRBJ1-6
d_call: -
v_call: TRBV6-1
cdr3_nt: TGTGCCAGCATCCTGGACCGGTCTGGATCACCCCTCCACTTT
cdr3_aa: CASILDRSGSPLHF

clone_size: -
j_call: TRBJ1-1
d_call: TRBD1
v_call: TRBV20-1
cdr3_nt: TGCAGTGCTAGACAGGGGGACACTGAAGCTTTCTTT
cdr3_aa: CSARQGDTEAFF

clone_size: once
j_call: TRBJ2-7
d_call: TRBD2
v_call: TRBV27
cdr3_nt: TGTGCCAGCAGTTTATTAAGGCCTAGCGGGGGAAGCTCCTACGAGCAGTACTTC
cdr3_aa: CASSLLRPSGGSSYEQYF

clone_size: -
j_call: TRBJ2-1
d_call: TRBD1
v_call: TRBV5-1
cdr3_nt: TGCGCCAGCAGTTTTAGACAGGGGGGGAACAATGAGCAGTTCTTC
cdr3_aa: CASSFRQGGNNEQFF

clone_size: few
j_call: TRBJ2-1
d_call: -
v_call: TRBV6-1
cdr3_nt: TGTGCCAGCTTTCGTTACCCGGGAGTGCAGGATGAGCAGTTCTTC
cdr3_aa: CASFRYPGVQDEQFF

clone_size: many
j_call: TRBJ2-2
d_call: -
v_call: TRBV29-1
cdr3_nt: TGCAGCGTTGAAGTAGGGTACACCGGGGAGCTGTTTTTT
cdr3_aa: CSVEVGYTGELFF

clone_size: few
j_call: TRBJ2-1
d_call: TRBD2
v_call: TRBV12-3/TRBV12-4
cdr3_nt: TGTGCCAGCAGTTTAGCGCTTGGGACTAGCAGGAATGAGCAGTTCTTC
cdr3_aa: CASSLALGTSRNEQFF

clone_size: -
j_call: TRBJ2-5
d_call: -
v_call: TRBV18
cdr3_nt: TGTGCCAGCTCACCACCGGCCAAGCAAGAGACCCAGTACTTC
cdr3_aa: CASSPPAKQETQYF

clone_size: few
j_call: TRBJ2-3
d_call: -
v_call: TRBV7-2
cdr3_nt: TGTGCCAGCAGCGGACAGACCACAGATACGCAGTATTTT
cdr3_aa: CASSGQTTDTQYF

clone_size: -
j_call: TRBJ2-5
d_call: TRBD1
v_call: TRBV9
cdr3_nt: TGTGCCAGCAGCGTAGGAGGGACAGGAGCGTACCAAGAGACCCAGTACTTC
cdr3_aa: CASSVGGTGAYQETQYF